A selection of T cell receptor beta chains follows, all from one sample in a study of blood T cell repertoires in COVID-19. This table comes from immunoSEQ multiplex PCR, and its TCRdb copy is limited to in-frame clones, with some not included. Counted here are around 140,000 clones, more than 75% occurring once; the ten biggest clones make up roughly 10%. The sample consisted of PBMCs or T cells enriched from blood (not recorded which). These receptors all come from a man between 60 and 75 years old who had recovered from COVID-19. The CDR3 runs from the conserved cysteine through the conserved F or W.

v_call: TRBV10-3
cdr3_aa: CAISGQGGADTQYF

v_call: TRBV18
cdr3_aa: CASSHWPSEASTDTQYF

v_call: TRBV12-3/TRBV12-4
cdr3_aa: CASSFAGSEQFF

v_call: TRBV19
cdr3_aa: CASRTGTDDSPLHF

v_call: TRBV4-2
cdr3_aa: CASSQFGGYTF

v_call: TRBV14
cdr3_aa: CASSQELGSGRKYF

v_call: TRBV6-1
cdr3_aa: CASSALVAGGRSYNEQFF

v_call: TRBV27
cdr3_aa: CASSREDGDTQYF

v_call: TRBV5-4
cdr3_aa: CASSPGTSGGLEQFF

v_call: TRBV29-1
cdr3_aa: CSVSDSGEQYF

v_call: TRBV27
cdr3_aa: CASSFNGGRNTEQYF

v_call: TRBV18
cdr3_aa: CASSPTRGRDQPQHF

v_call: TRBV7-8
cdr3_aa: CASSPTSGSSYEQYF

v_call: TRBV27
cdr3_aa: CASRAQGSTEAFF

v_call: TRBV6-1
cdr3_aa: CASSEWGRADEQYF

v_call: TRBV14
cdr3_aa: CASSQFQRVSYEQYF

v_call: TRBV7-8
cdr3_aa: CASSPRGAGESEQYF

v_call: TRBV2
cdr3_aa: CASSVIAGADTQYF

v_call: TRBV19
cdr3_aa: CASTWTEYSNQPQHF

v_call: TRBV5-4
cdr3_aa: CASSLAAEYEQYF

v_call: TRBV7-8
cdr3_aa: CASSPVWGENYGYTF

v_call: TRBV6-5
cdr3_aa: CASWGGVYNSPLHF

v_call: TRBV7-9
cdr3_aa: CASSLGTSGGVSETQYF

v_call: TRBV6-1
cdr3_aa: CASSEFLSGRGTGELFF

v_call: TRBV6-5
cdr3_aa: CASSRDSLQAQYF

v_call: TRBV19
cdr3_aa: CASKVAGGVYNEQFF

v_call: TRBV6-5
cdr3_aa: CASSSPLRQNTGELFF

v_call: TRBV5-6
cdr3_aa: CASSRTGVTEAFF

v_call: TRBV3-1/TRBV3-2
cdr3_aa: CASSQTSITNYGYTF

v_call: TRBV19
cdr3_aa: CASSGDRVMRDTQYF

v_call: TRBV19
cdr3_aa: CASRVEGMNTEAFF

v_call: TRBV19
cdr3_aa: CASSIGEGAGAFF

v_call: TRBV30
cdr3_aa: CAWIPRVSGELFF

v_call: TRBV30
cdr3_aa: CAWSLGGREQYF

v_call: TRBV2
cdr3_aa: CASSLRGLAGVSYNEQFF

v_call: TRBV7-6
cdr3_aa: CASSLYRGREETQYF

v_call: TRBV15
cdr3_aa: CATSPSTGTYRPQHF

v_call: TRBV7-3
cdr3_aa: CASSPRLAGELFF

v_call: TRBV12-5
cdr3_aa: CASGLGGFGTDTQYF

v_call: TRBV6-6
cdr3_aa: CASSYQGTEDGYTF

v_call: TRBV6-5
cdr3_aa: CASRGGAASNQPQHF

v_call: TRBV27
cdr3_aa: CASSLSRDSYGYTF

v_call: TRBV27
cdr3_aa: CASSLSQDRGWNSPLHF

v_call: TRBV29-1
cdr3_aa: CSVGLTGGNTEAFF

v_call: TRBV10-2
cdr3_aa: CASSLQGAEGYTF

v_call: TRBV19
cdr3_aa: CASRYGQQSAYEQYF

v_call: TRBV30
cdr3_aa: CAWDRAKNTEAFF

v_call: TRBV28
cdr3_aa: CASGGQVGDTEAFF

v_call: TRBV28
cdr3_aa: CASSFSRTSTDTQYF

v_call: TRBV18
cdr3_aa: CASSPLPGLAVGSYEQYF

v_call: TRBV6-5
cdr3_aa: CASSSPGAGPYEQYF

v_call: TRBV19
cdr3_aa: CASSLGLAGVTGELFF

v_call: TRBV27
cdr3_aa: CASRFIAGALGEQYF

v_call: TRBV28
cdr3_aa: CASSPRGTAYYGYTF